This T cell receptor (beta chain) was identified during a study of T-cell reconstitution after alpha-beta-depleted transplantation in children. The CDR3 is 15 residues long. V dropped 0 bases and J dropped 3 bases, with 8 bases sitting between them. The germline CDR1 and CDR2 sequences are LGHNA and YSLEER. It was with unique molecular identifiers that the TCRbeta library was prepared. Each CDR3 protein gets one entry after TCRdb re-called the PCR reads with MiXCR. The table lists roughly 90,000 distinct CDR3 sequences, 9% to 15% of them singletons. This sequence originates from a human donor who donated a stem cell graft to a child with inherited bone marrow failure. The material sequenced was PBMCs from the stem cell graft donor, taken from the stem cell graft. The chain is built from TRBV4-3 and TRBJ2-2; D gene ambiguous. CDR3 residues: CASSQELTDTGELFF. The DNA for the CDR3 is TGCGCCAGCAGCCAAGAGTTAACGGACACCGGGGAGCTGTTTTTT.